These T cell receptor beta chains were read from a single sample in a study of blood T cell repertoires in COVID-19. Libraries were prepared by immunoSEQ multiplex PCR; TCRdb keeps only in-frame clonotypes and omits some of them. The table has 150,000 or so clones, 70% to 85% seen once; the top ten hold around 15%. Source material: PBMCs or T cells enriched from blood (not recorded which). These receptor sequences come from a man aged 45-65 years who had recovered from COVID-19. Each CDR3 is given with its conserved first and last residue. A D gene is named only where the DNA matches it firmly. Size is stated for part of the rows, as once, few or many counts, or as a class when the clone is expanded.

clone size	V gene	J gene	CDR3 length	D gene	CDR3 protein	CDR3 DNA
.	TRBV5-5	TRBJ1-1	16	.	CASSFGAAGLTTEAFF	TGTGCCAGCAGCTTTGGGGCCGCAGGGCTGACCACTGAAGCTTTCTTT
once	TRBV25-1	TRBJ1-2	13	.	CASSPHSDYGYTF	TGTGCCAGCAGTCCCCACTCCGACTATGGCTACACCTTC
once	TRBV3-1/TRBV3-2	TRBJ1-6	15	.	CASSARGNNNSPLHF	TGTGCCAGCAGCGCACGGGGGAACAATAATTCACCCCTCCACTTT
.	TRBV7-9	TRBJ1-1	15	.	CASSLAERGWAEAFF	TGTGCCAGCAGCTTAGCAGAGCGGGGTTGGGCTGAAGCTTTCTTT
.	TRBV9	TRBJ1-4	17	TRBD1	CASSVTPGQGTNEKLFF	TGTGCCAGCAGCGTCACCCCGGGACAGGGAACTAATGAAAAACTGTTTTTT
.	TRBV7-8	TRBJ1-2	14	.	CASSYGGGDRGYTF	TGTGCCAGCAGTTATGGCGGGGGGGACCGTGGCTACACCTTC
.	TRBV5-5	TRBJ2-1	15	TRBD2	CASSYIAGGNNEQFF	TGTGCCAGCAGCTACATAGCGGGGGGGAACAATGAGCAGTTCTTC
few	TRBV11-1	TRBJ2-1	14	TRBD1	CASSLGTGVDEQFF	TGTGCCAGCAGCTTAGGAACAGGGGTGGATGAGCAGTTCTTC
.	TRBV9	TRBJ2-3	16	.	CASSANPSGRTDTQYF	TGTGCCAGCAGCGCGAATCCGAGCGGGCGAACAGATACGCAGTATTTT
once	TRBV10-3	TRBJ1-6	15	.	CAISESVQAGSPLHF	TGTGCCATCAGTGAGTCAGTCCAGGCGGGCTCACCCCTCCACTTT
few	TRBV27	TRBJ1-3	15	.	CASSSPRASGNTIYF	TGTGCCAGCAGTTCCCCCCGCGCCTCTGGAAACACCATATATTTT
once	TRBV7-8	TRBJ1-1	16	.	CASSLSLGRGSTEAFF	TGTGCCAGCAGCCTCTCCTTGGGGCGGGGGAGCACTGAAGCTTTCTTT
.	TRBV18	TRBJ2-7	14	.	CASSPQGQGYEQYF	TGTGCCAGCTCACCGCAGGGGCAGGGCTACGAGCAGTACTTC
.	TRBV11-3	TRBJ2-7	15	.	CASSPNRRNSYEQYF	TGTGCCAGCAGCCCCAATCGGCGGAATTCCTACGAGCAGTACTTC
once	TRBV28	TRBJ1-6	16	.	CASSFTSSSYNSPLHF	TGTGCCAGCAGTTTCACCTCGAGCTCCTATAATTCACCCCTCCACTTT
.	TRBV7-9	TRBJ1-3	15	TRBD1	CASSFVQGAGNTIYF	TGTGCCAGCAGCTTTGTGCAGGGGGCAGGAAACACCATATATTTT
.	TRBV3-1/TRBV3-2	TRBJ2-1	14	.	CASSQFLALDFQFF	TGTGCCAGCAGCCAGTTTTTAGCTTTAGATTTTCAGTTCTTC
.	TRBV5-4	TRBJ1-1	15	.	CASSSGGGVNTEAFF	TGTGCCAGCAGCTCCGGAGGGGGGGTGAACACTGAAGCTTTCTTT
.	TRBV19	TRBJ1-3	14	.	CASSMGSSGNTIYF	TGTGCCAGTAGTATGGGGAGCTCTGGAAACACCATATATTTT
.	TRBV18	TRBJ2-7	16	TRBD2	CASSLGSGGNSYEQYF	TGTGCCAGCTCCCTAGGGAGCGGGGGCAATTCCTACGAGCAGTACTTC
.	TRBV5-1	TRBJ2-3	17	TRBD2	CASSLAASGGFTDTQYF	TGCGCCAGCAGCTTGGCGGCTAGCGGGGGATTCACAGATACGCAGTATTTT
few	TRBV2	TRBJ1-6	16	TRBD1	CASSRRTGGDNSPLHF	TGTGCCAGCAGCCGGAGGACAGGGGGCGATAATTCACCCCTCCACTTT
.	TRBV27	TRBJ1-2	16	TRBD1	CASSIGTGGIRGGYTF	TGTGCCAGCAGTATCGGGACAGGGGGCATCCGGGGTGGCTACACCTTC
.	TRBV5-4	TRBJ2-1	14	.	CASSNPQGGDEQFF	TGTGCCAGCTCGAATCCTCAGGGGGGAGATGAGCAGTTCTTC
.	TRBV14	TRBJ1-2	15	.	CASSQVAGVNYGYTF	TGTGCCAGCAGCCAAGTCGCGGGGGTGAACTATGGCTACACCTTC
.	TRBV14	TRBJ2-1	11	.	CASSRDNEQFF	TGTGCCAGCAGCCGCGACAATGAGCAGTTCTTC
.	TRBV24-1	TRBJ1-5	13	TRBD1	CATSGQGSQPQHF	TGTGCCACTAGTGGACAGGGTAGTCAGCCCCAGCATTTT
.	TRBV10-2	TRBJ1-1	15	.	CASSESLGRDTEAFF	TGCGCCAGCAGTGAGAGCCTAGGGAGGGACACTGAAGCTTTCTTT
.	TRBV12-3/TRBV12-4	TRBJ2-1	13	.	CASSVGGRNEQFF	TGTGCCAGCAGTGTCGGAGGGAGGAATGAGCAGTTCTTC
.	TRBV2	TRBJ2-7	13	TRBD1	CASNRDRNYEQYF	TGTGCCAGTAACCGGGACAGGAACTACGAGCAGTACTTC
few	TRBV5-6	TRBJ1-6	16	.	CASRSARGALSSPLHF	TGTGCCAGCAGATCGGCGCGGGGGGCGCTTAGTTCACCCCTCCACTTT
.	TRBV4-1	TRBJ1-1	15	.	CASSQGIGGVTEAFF	TGCGCCAGCAGCCAGGGGATCGGGGGGGTGACTGAAGCTTTCTTT
.	TRBV19	TRBJ2-7	13	.	CASSMRVSYEQYF	TGTGCCAGTAGTATGAGGGTTTCCTACGAGCAGTACTTC
.	TRBV6-5	TRBJ1-2	13	TRBD1	CASSWTGVYGYTF	TGTGCCAGCAGTTGGACAGGGGTCTATGGCTACACCTTC
.	TRBV14	TRBJ2-7	12	.	CASSQLAGEQYF	TGTGCCAGCAGCCAACTGGCGGGGGAGCAGTACTTC
.	TRBV30	TRBJ1-5	15	TRBD1	CAWNEGALGNQPQHF	TGTGCCTGGAATGAGGGGGCGTTGGGCAATCAGCCCCAGCATTTT
.	TRBV12-5	TRBJ1-1	15	TRBD1	CASGLVQGAHLEAFF	TGTGCTAGTGGTTTGGTACAGGGGGCCCACCTAGAAGCTTTCTTT
.	TRBV6-5	TRBJ1-1	15	.	CASSQHRGLNTEAFF	TGTGCCAGCAGCCAACACCGGGGTTTGAACACTGAAGCTTTCTTT
.	TRBV5-4	TRBJ2-7	13	TRBD1	CASSLGQGGEQYF	TGTGCCAGCAGCCTAGGACAGGGGGGCGAGCAGTACTTC
.	TRBV10-1	TRBJ1-3	15	TRBD1	CASSDSGTGEDTIYF	TGCGCCAGCAGTGACTCTGGGACAGGGGAGGACACCATATATTTT
.	TRBV5-1	TRBJ2-5	15	TRBD1	CASSLAPGQQETQYF	TGCGCCAGCAGCCTCGCGCCGGGACAGCAAGAGACCCAGTACTTC
.	TRBV30	TRBJ2-2	15	TRBD1	CAWAWGQGVTGELFF	TGTGCCTGGGCCTGGGGACAGGGGGTCACCGGGGAGCTGTTTTTT
.	TRBV5-6	TRBJ2-7	16	TRBD1	CASSPQGAKPNYEQYF	TGTGCCAGCAGCCCACAGGGGGCGAAACCTAACTACGAGCAGTACTTC
once	TRBV6-5	TRBJ2-7	13	.	CASSVTSIYEQYF	TGTGCCAGCAGCGTGACATCTATTTACGAGCAGTACTTC
few	TRBV19	TRBJ1-2	15	.	CASSPPVTANYGYTF	TGTGCCAGTAGCCCGCCCGTGACAGCTAACTATGGCTACACCTTC
.	TRBV12-3/TRBV12-4	TRBJ1-1	11	.	CASSSPPEAFF	TGTGCCAGCAGTTCTCCCCCCGAAGCTTTCTTT
.	TRBV11-2	TRBJ1-1	14	.	CASSSSGQNTEAFF	TGTGCCAGCAGTTCCTCAGGGCAGAACACTGAAGCTTTCTTT
few	TRBV30	TRBJ1-4	15	.	CAWSVGDFMNEKLFF	TGTGCCTGGAGTGTTGGCGACTTTATGAATGAAAAACTGTTTTTT
.	TRBV6-5	TRBJ2-2	15	.	CASFFSAGHTGELFF	TGTGCCAGCTTCTTTTCTGCAGGGCATACCGGGGAGCTGTTTTTT
.	TRBV5-1	TRBJ2-7	14	.	CASAPGAGVSEQYF	TGCGCCAGCGCCCCGGGGGCGGGGGTGAGCGAGCAGTACTTC
.	TRBV6-1	TRBJ1-5	15	TRBD1	CASSEWDRLNQPQHF	TGTGCCAGCAGTGAATGGGACAGGCTCAATCAGCCCCAGCATTTT
.	TRBV19	TRBJ1-1	14	TRBD1	CASSMDRVNAEAFF	TGTGCCAGTAGTATGGACAGGGTGAACGCTGAAGCTTTCTTT
.	TRBV7-8	TRBJ1-1	14	.	CASRVRGGSTEAFF	TGTGCCAGCAGAGTAAGGGGAGGGTCCACTGAAGCTTTCTTT
.	TRBV6-5	TRBJ1-6	15	.	CASSSPGQLNSPLHF	TGTGCCAGCAGTTCCCCGGGACAACTTAATTCACCCCTCCACTTT
.	TRBV7-6	TRBJ2-1	18	.	CASSLIAPWRRSYNEQFF	TGTGCCAGCAGCTTAATCGCCCCTTGGAGGCGCTCCTACAATGAGCAGTTCTTC